This T cell receptor beta chain was documented in a study of T cell responses to AZD1222 COVID-19 vaccine. Trimming took 2 bases from V and 5 from J, leaving 6 bases between them. The CDR3 is 12 amino acids. In germline, CDR1 is MNHNS, CDR2 SASEGT. The assay was immunoSEQ multiplex PCR, and TCRdb's table has in-frame clones only and misses some. The data hold tens of thousands of clones, with around 84% observed a single time. The rearrangement uses TRBV6-1 and TRBJ1-2; unclear D gene. This clonotype was obtained from an adult in good health. The material was peripheral blood, obtained on day 0 of AZD1222 vaccination. This chain's CDR3 is CASSELQYGYTF. The CDR3 DNA reads TGTGCCAGCAGTGAACTACAGTATGGCTACACCTTC.